A selection of T cell receptor beta chains follows, all from one sample in a study of CD8 T cells in Susac syndrome. Using its own MiXCR run on the immunoSEQ multiplex PCR reads, TCRdb lists one record per CDR3 protein. The sample records 150,000 or so distinct CDR3 sequences, 85% to 95% being singletons. Input material: CD4+ T cells from PBMCs. These receptor sequences come from a human donor with Susac syndrome. Both conserved end residues are part of each CDR3. D genes are given only for firm matches. Clone sizes are given selectively: once, few, many, or a class where the clone is expanded.

TRBV9	-	TRBJ2-5	12	once	TGTGCCAGCAGCGTGAATCAAGAGACCCAGTACTTC	CASSVNQETQYF
TRBV3-1	-	TRBJ1-2	11	-	TGTGCCAGCAGCCAAGAGGCGGCAGGCCACTTC	CASSQEAAGHF
TRBV14	TRBD1	TRBJ2-3	17	-	TGTGCCAGCAGCCAAGACCCCCGGGACAGGGGGACAGATACGCAGTATTTT	CASSQDPRDRGTDTQYF
TRBV9	-	TRBJ2-3	14	once	TGTGCCAGCAGCGTGGAGGGAATATTGGATACGCAGTATTTT	CASSVEGILDTQYF
TRBV20-1	-	TRBJ2-3	10	-	TGCAGTGCTAGAGGAGATACGCAGTATTTT	CSARGDTQYF
TRBV5-1	-	TRBJ1-2	13	-	TGCGCCAGCAGCTCCGGGACGGTCTATGGCTACACCTTC	CASSSGTVYGYTF
TRBV27	-	TRBJ2-5	16	-	TGTGCCAGCAGCACCTATAGCGTGGGGTCCCAAGAGACCCAGTACTTC	CASSTYSVGSQETQYF
TRBV20-1	-	TRBJ2-7	16	-	TGCAGTGCTCCCCCGACAGGAGGGAGGGCCACCTACGAGCAGTACTTC	CSAPPTGGRATYEQYF
TRBV27	TRBD2	TRBJ2-3	17	-	TGTGCCAGCACCCGCGGACTAGCGGGAGGTCCCTTGGATACGCAGTATTTT	CASTRGLAGGPLDTQYF
TRBV9	TRBD2	TRBJ2-2	15	-	TGTGCCAGCAGCGTAGTAGCGGGAGTCACCGGGGAGCTGTTTTTT	CASSVVAGVTGELFF
TRBV30	-	TRBJ1-5	14	-	TGTGCCTGGAGCAGGGCCTTTGGCAATCAGCCCCAGCATTTT	CAWSRAFGNQPQHF
TRBV12-3/TRBV12-4	-	TRBJ2-3	14	-	TGTGCCAGCAGTTTATCTAGCCGACCAGATACGCAGTATTTT	CASSLSSRPDTQYF
TRBV30	-	TRBJ2-5	15	-	TGTGCCTGGACCGTGGCAGGGAGGTTGAAAGAGACCCAGTACTTC	CAWTVAGRLKETQYF
TRBV2	TRBD1	TRBJ2-7	14	-	TGTGCCAGCAGTGAAGGACAGGGGGTTTACGAGCAGTACTTC	CASSEGQGVYEQYF
TRBV7-2	-	TRBJ2-3	15	-	TGTGCCAGCAGCTTAAGTTCAATAGGGGCTCGGACGCAGTATTTT	CASSLSSIGARTQYF
TRBV20-1	TRBD2	TRBJ2-3	14	-	TGCAGTGCTCCAATAGCGGGTAGCACAGATACGCAGTATTTT	CSAPIAGSTDTQYF
TRBV30	TRBD2	TRBJ2-1	16	-	TGTGCCTGGAGTTACAGCGGGGGGTTGACCTACAATGAGCAGTTCTTC	CAWSYSGGLTYNEQFF
TRBV7-2	-	TRBJ2-1	14	-	TGTGCCAGCAGCTTATCGGGGACCAACAATGAGCAGTTCTTC	CASSLSGTNNEQFF
TRBV20-1	-	TRBJ2-7	10	-	TGCAGTGCTCGACACTACGAGCAGTACTTC	CSARHYEQYF
TRBV27	-	TRBJ2-7	14	-	TGTGCCAGCAGTTCCCAGGGGGGGCTCTACGAGCAGTACTTC	CASSSQGGLYEQYF
TRBV7-9	TRBD1	TRBJ2-1	14	-	TGTGCCAGCAGCCGCGACAGGGGGCCCAATGAGCAGTTCTTC	CASSRDRGPNEQFF
TRBV29-1	-	TRBJ2-5	11	-	TGCAGCGTTAGGGGGGGAGAGACCCAGTACTTC	CSVRGGETQYF
TRBV6-1	-	TRBJ1-6	15	-	TGTGCCAGCAGTGTACAGCCTGGGGTTAATTCACCCCTCCACTTT	CASSVQPGVNSPLHF
TRBV13	-	TRBJ2-5	17	-	TGTGCCAGCAGCTCCCCGCCCGGCCAGGGGGGCCAAGAGACCCAGTACTTC	CASSSPPGQGGQETQYF
TRBV30	-	TRBJ2-1	17	-	TGTGCCTGGAGATCACCCCTCCCGGGAGTGTCCTACAATGAGCAGTTCTTC	CAWRSPLPGVSYNEQFF
TRBV9	-	TRBJ2-1	16	-	TGTGCCAGCACCGTAGGGACCGAAGGATCCTACAATGAGCAGTTCTTC	CASTVGTEGSYNEQFF
TRBV18	TRBD1	TRBJ2-2	15	once	TGTGCCAGCTCATTGGGACAGGCGAGTTCGCGGGAGCTGTTTTTT	CASSLGQASSRELFF
TRBV14	TRBD2	TRBJ2-5	15	-	TGTGCCAGCAGCCAAGGACTAGCGGGAGCAGAGACCCAGTACTTC	CASSQGLAGAETQYF